The 4 T cell receptor beta chains below all came from one sample that was sequenced in a study of T cells in localized non-small cell lung cancer. The assay was immunoSEQ multiplex PCR, and TCRdb's table has in-frame clones only and misses some. The sample lists 1,500 to 2,500 clones; about a third were seen once. This sample comprised lung tumor tissue, obtained before any cancer treatment. The source of these receptors is a male donor at least 60 years old with stage II lung adenocarcinoma.

This clone occurred a few times. Mismatch with germline at one junction end may stem from a read error. The chain links TRBV6-8 to TRBJ1-5; 8 positions match TRBD1. The CDR3 contains 12 residues. The germline CDR1 and CDR2 sequences are MNHGY and SAAAGT. CDR3 DNA sequence: TGTGCCATCAGTCAGGGGGCTCAGCCCCAGCATTTT. Translated, it gives CAISQGAQPQHF.

The sample holds a few counts of this clone. CDR3 nucleotide sequence: TGTGCCAGCAGCTTCGGGACAGGGGCCTACAATGAGCAGTTCTTC. Translating gives CASSFGTGAYNEQFF. The V call is TRBV11-3, the J call TRBJ2-1; TRBD1 matches 10 bases. The CDR3 runs to 15 residues. Germline values: CDR1 SGHNT, CDR2 YENEEA. J lost 2 bases, V lost 3 bases, and 1 base had no gene match.

V and J are TRBV18 and TRBJ2-3; D is possibly TRBD1 or TRBD2 (5 bases each). Germline V gives CDR1 KGHSH, CDR2 LQKENI. V shed 2 bases and J shed 4 bases, with 13 bases lying between them. The CDR3 extends over 15 amino acids. CDR3 in DNA: TGTGCCAGCTCACCAAATGGGAGAGGGGCAGATACGCAGTATTTT. This gives the protein CASSPNGRGADTQYF.

In its sample, this clone was seen a few times. The V call is TRBV9, the J call TRBJ2-7, with D perhaps matching TRBD2 (5 bases). Trimming removed 3 bases at V and 4 bases at J, with 8 bases between. From germline, CDR1 is SGDLS and CDR2 YYNGEE. This CDR3 is 12 amino acids long. The CDR3 loop is CASSATSYEQYF. CDR3 coding DNA: TGTGCCAGCAGCGCTACTAGTTACGAGCAGTACTTC. Full variable domain (remainder filled in from reference TRBV9 and TRBJ2-7): DSGVTQTPKHLITATGQRVTLRCSPRSGDLSVYWYQQSLDQGLQFLIQYYNGEERAKGNILERFSAQQFPDLHSELNLSSLELGDSALYFCASSATSYEQYFGPGTRLTVT.